The sequence of this T cell receptor beta chain was determined in a study of blood T cell repertoires in COVID-19. Germline-derived CDR1 and CDR2 are MNHEY and SVGAGI. Unmatched junction bases numbered 14, after V lost 8 bases and J lost 8 bases. The CDR3 runs to 15 residues. The data were produced by immunoSEQ multiplex PCR, yet TCRdb's version contains in-frame clones alone and is incomplete. This sample carries 360,000 or so clones, around 83% of them seen once, and the ten largest clones take about 5.4%. The chain has TRBV6-5 and TRBJ2-1; 8 positions agree with TRBD1. The sample consisted of PBMCs or T cells enriched from blood (not recorded which). The receptor's source is a woman aged 50 to 60 who had recovered from COVID-19. Here the CDR3 DNA reads TGTGCCAGCGTAGCGGCCGGGCAGGGGGCTGATGAGCAGTTCTTC. Its protein product is CASVAAGQGADEQFF.